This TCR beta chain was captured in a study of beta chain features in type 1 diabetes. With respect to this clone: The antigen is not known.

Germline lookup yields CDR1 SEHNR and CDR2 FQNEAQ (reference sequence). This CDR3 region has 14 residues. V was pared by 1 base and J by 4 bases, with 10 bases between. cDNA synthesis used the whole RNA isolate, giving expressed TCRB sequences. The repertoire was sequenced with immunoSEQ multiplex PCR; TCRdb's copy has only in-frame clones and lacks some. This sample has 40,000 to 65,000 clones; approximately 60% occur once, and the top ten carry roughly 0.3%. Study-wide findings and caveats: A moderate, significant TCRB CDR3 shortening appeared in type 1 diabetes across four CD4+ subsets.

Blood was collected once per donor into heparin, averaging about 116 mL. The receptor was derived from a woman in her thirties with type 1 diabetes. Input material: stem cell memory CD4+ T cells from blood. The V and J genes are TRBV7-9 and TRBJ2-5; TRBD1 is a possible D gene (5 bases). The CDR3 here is CASSLVQGRETQYF. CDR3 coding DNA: TGTGCCAGCAGCTTAGTTCAGGGTAGAGAGACCCAGTACTTC.